One sample yielded the 30 T cell receptor beta chains listed below, sequenced in a study of PD-1 blockade in classical Hodgkin lymphoma (dated by TCRdb to 2018 to 2020). Library preparation was by the immunoSEQ multiplex PCR assay. This immuneACCESS table, as held by TCRdb, lists in-frame sequences with V and J called but not all clones. Of the missing ones, under half trace to an unresolved V gene in checked studies; the others have no known cause. The sample has approximately 6,400 clones on record, around 84% of them singletons. The top ten clones comprise 3.5% to 4.5% of the sample. The time point label on this specimen signifies: cycle 1 day 1 (C1D1), immediately before nivolumab initiation. Relapse after autologous stem cell transplantation had occurred in all trial patients, and cohorts A, B and C were distinguished by prior brentuximab vedotin exposure. CD4+ T cells were purified from thawed PBMCs by magnetic negative selection with a Miltenyi CD4+ T cell isolation kit.

The sample here was CD4+ T cells from blood, taken at baseline. Receptors were obtained from a human donor with classical Hodgkin lymphoma.

The sample holds a few counts of this clone. The chain combines TRBV7-9 with TRBJ2-7; D might be TRBD1 (6 bases). The length of the CDR3 is 13 residues. Germline CDR1 SEHNR, CDR2 FQNEAQ (reference sequence). The germline V and J ends were trimmed by 4 bases and 6 bases, with 13 bases remaining between them. The CDR3 region is CASSSSGTSEQYF. In DNA form, the CDR3 reads TGTGCCAGCAGCTCCTCAGGGACATCCGAGCAGTACTTC. The variable domain in full, with the rest retrieved from reference TRBV7-9 and TRBJ2-7, is DTGVSQNPRHKITKRGQNVTFRCDPISEHNRLYWYRQTLGQGPEFLTYFQNEAQLEKSRLLSDRFSAERPKGSFSTLEIQRTEQGDSAMYLCASSSSGTSEQYFGPGTRLTVT.

The V call is TRBV28, the J call TRBJ2-7; TRBD1 matches at 8 bases. Unmatched junction bases numbered 5, after V lost 5 bases and J lost 2 bases. CDR3 length: 14 amino acids. CDR1 and CDR2 (germline): MDHEN, SYDVKM. The CDR3 sequence is CASSQGAGPYEQYF. The CDR3 DNA is TGTGCCAGCAGTCAGGGGGCGGGTCCCTACGAGCAGTACTTC.

The chain combines TRBV27 with TRBJ2-7; D might be TRBD1 (6 bases). The V and J ends lost 4 bases and 8 bases respectively, with 18 bases between them. The CDR3 sequence is 14 residues long. In germline, CDR1 is MNHEY, CDR2 SMNVEV (reference sequence). The DNA of the CDR3 is TGTGCCAGCAGTTCCTCAGGGGCGGTACCCCAGCAGTACTTC. Translation gives CASSSSGAVPQQYF.

The chain combines TRBV7-2 with TRBJ1-1; D possibly corresponds to TRBD1 (6 bases). Germline V gene sequence: CDR1 SGHTA, CDR2 FQGNSA. The length of the CDR3 is 15 residues. V lost 6 bases and J 1 base, leaving 15 bases between the germline ends. As DNA, the CDR3 is TGTGCCAGCAGGCGAAGGGGGGTTGGGAACACTGAAGCTTTCTTT. The encoded protein is CASRRRGVGNTEAFF.

CDR3 DNA sequence: TGTGCCAGCAGCGTGACCCCGGGACAGAATTCACCCCTCCACTTT. Its translation: CASSVTPGQNSPLHF. The V and J genes are TRBV7-2 and TRBJ1-6, with 7 bases fitting TRBD1. The CDR3 is 15 amino acids. Germline V gives CDR1 SGHTA, CDR2 FQGNSA. The V segment lost 5 bases and the J segment 7 bases; nucleotides outside the gene matches: 8.

V and J are TRBV28 and TRBJ2-7, with 10 bases that match TRBD1. With V trimmed by 4 bases and J by 1 base, 7 bases remained unmatched. The CDR3 covers 16 residues. Per germline, CDR1 MDHEN and CDR2 SYDVKM. CDR3 nucleotides: TGTGCCAGCAGTTCCAAATGGACAGGGGGGTCCTACGAGCAGTACTTC. Protein: CASSSKWTGGSYEQYF.

The rearrangement joins TRBV7-7 to TRBJ2-1, with 8 nucleotides matching TRBD1. The CDR3 loop spans 14 amino acids. Trimming at V came to 1 base and at J to 8 bases, leaving 4 bases not matched to a gene. The V gene's germline CDR1 is SSHAT and CDR2 FNYEAQ (reference sequence). DNA for the CDR3: TGTGCCAGCAGCTTAGGAGGACAGGGCGATGAGCAGTTCTTC. It encodes CASSLGGQGDEQFF.

The chain recombines TRBV28 with TRBJ2-5; tentative D call: TRBD1 (6 bases). Germline CDR1 and CDR2: MDHEN and SYDVKM. V was cut by 4 bases and J by 10 bases, with 40 bases left in between. The CDR3 is 21 amino acids. CDR3 sequence: CASSYPLFGQTPRARAAGQYF. Written as DNA, the CDR3 is TGTGCCAGCAGTTACCCTTTATTTGGACAGACTCCCAGGGCGAGGGCAGCTGGCCAGTACTTC.

The J gene is TRBJ1-6, the V gene TRBV5-4; weak D call: TRBD1 (6 bases). V dropped 1 base and J dropped 9 bases, with 11 bases sitting between them. Germline CDR1 reads SGHNT; CDR2 reads YYREEE (reference sequence). The CDR3 has 14 residues. CDR3 region: CASSLTGRGSPLHF. The CDR3 coding sequence is TGTGCCAGCAGCTTGACTGGCAGGGGTTCACCCCTCCACTTT.

This rearrangement joins TRBV6-5 to TRBJ1-5, with D possibly matching TRBD1 (6 bases). The CDR3 is 12 amino acids. Trimming shortened V by 5 bases and J by 6 bases, and 8 bases separated the two germline ends. CDR1 is MNHEY and CDR2 is SVGAGI in the germline V gene. CDR3 bases: TGTGCCAGCAGTCGGGGGCGTCAGCCCCAGCATTTT. It is translated as CASSRGRQPQHF.

With regard to this clone: An end of the junction does not agree with germline; a read error may underlie this. The chain recombines TRBV30 with TRBJ1-1, with D tentatively TRBD1 (6 bases). CDR1 is GTSNPN, CDR2 SVGIG, per germline (reference sequence). There are 13 residues in the CDR3. The CDR3 region is CVWSVQGRKEAFF. The CDR3 DNA reads TGTGTCTGGAGTGTCCAGGGGAGGAAGGAAGCTTTCTTT.

This chain joins TRBV4-3 and TRBJ2-1; D remains ambiguous. The CDR3 has 17 residues. Germline loops: CDR1 LGHNA, CDR2 YSLEER. V dropped 1 base and J dropped 4 bases, with 17 bases sitting between them. CDR3 in DNA: TGCGCCAGCAGCCAAGGGGTATGGGGAACAAGGTACAATGAGCAGTTCTTC. This sequence encodes CASSQGVWGTRYNEQFF.

The chain recombines TRBV4-1 with TRBJ2-4; D could derive from TRBD1 or TRBD2 (5 bases each). Germline V lookup: CDR1 MGHRA, CDR2 YSYEKL. Trimming cost V 2 bases and J 0 bases, with 14 bases left between them. This CDR3 is built from 17 residues. Written as DNA, the CDR3 is TGCGCCAGCAGCCAACCAACCTCCGGGACAGCCAAAAACATTCAGTACTTC. Amino acids: CASSQPTSGTAKNIQYF.

The V and J genes are TRBV27 and TRBJ2-5; 9 bases are a match to TRBD2. J lost 3 bases, V lost 2 bases, and 1 base had no gene match. This CDR3 has 14 amino acids. CDR1 and CDR2 from the germline V gene are MNHEY and SMNVEV (reference sequence). The CDR3 DNA sequence: TGTGCCAGCAGTTTACTAGCGGGGAAAGAGACCCAGTACTTC. It translates to CASSLLAGKETQYF.

The V and J genes are TRBV11-2 and TRBJ1-2; possibly TRBD1 for D (5 bases). Trimming took 6 bases from V and 4 from J, leaving 15 bases between them. The CDR3 is made up of 14 amino acids. The germline V gene encodes CDR1 SGHAT and CDR2 FQNNGV. In nucleotides, the CDR3 is TGTGCCAGCAGTTTTAGGGGCGGTGGCTATGGCTACACCTTC. Translated, it gives CASSFRGGGYGYTF.

The chain couples TRBV6-1 to TRBJ1-4; the D gene is possibly TRBD1 (6 bases). V lost 6 bases and J lost 5, with 13 bases in between. This CDR3 contains 14 residues. Germline values: CDR1 MNHNS, CDR2 SASEGT. CDR3 in amino acids: CASREGGPNEKLFF. For the CDR3, the DNA is TGTGCCAGCAGGGAGGGGGGACCCAATGAAAAACTGTTTTTT.

This clone was seen more than once but under ten times. V and J are TRBV28 and TRBJ1-6; D is undetermined. From germline, CDR1 is MDHEN and CDR2 SYDVKM. Trimming removed 3 bases at V and 2 bases at J, with 5 bases between. The CDR3 is made up of 14 amino acids. In DNA, the CDR3 is TGTGCCAGCAGTTTCTCCCCCTATAATTCACCCCTCCACTTT. This codes for CASSFSPYNSPLHF.

V usage is TRBV28 and J usage is TRBJ1-5; 9 positions match TRBD1. V was pared by 6 bases and J by 6 bases, with 3 bases of the junction left unmatched. This CDR3 is built from 13 residues. Per the germline V gene, CDR1 is MDHEN and CDR2 is SYDVKM. CDR3 residues: CASRETGGQPQHF. The CDR3, as DNA: TGTGCCAGCAGAGAGACAGGGGGTCAGCCCCAGCATTTT.

The CDR3, as DNA: TGCGCCAGCAGCCGGAGACAGGCCGATGAAAAACTGTTTTTT. Protein sequence: CASSRRQADEKLFF. V usage is TRBV4-1 and J usage is TRBJ1-4; tentative D call: TRBD1 (6 bases). The germline CDR1 and CDR2 sequences are MGHRA and YSYEKL. Trimming took off 4 bases at V and 6 bases at J, with 12 bases between the two ends. CDR3 size: 14 residues.

This chain joins TRBV4-3 and TRBJ1-2; TRBD1 might be the D (5 bases). Germline-derived CDR1 and CDR2 are LGHNA and YSLEER. The CDR3 sequence is 14 residues long. Trimming took off 10 bases at V and 9 bases at J, with 24 bases between the two ends. The CDR3 spells CATPSAGSPRRYTF. In DNA form, the CDR3 reads TGCGCCACCCCCTCCGCAGGGTCCCCCCGGCGCTACACCTTC.

This clone has only a few counts. The rearrangement links TRBV6-5 to TRBJ1-5; 8 nucleotides line up with TRBD1. V dropped 4 bases and J dropped 5; count of bases not matched to a gene: 10. The CDR3 is made up of 16 amino acids. The V gene's germline CDR1 is MNHEY and CDR2 SVGAGI. The CDR3 region is CASSLFGGQGHQPQHF. As DNA, the CDR3 is TGTGCCAGCAGTTTATTTGGAGGACAGGGCCATCAGCCCCAGCATTTT.

The rearrangement joins TRBV5-4 to TRBJ2-3, with 11 bases that match TRBD2. The V gene end was trimmed by 4 bases and the J gene end by 4 bases; junction bases not matched to a gene: 11. The CDR3 extends over 17 amino acids. The germline V gene encodes CDR1 SGHNT and CDR2 YYREEE (reference sequence). This CDR3 reads CASSTATTSGVADTQYF. CDR3 coding DNA: TGTGCCAGCAGCACCGCTACGACTAGCGGGGTCGCAGATACGCAGTATTTT.

This sequence joins TRBV2 and TRBJ2-6; D gene uncertain. Trimming pared 4 bases from V and 0 bases from J, leaving 4 bases between. Germline-derived CDR1 and CDR2 are SNHLY and FYNNEI. The CDR3 covers 14 residues. DNA of the CDR3: TGTGCCAGCAGTGTAGACTCTGGGGCCAACGTCCTGACTTTC. This sequence encodes CASSVDSGANVLTF. Full variable domain (outside the CDR3, taken from reference TRBV2 and TRBJ2-6): EPEVTQTPSHQVTQMGQEVILRCVPISNHLYFYWYRQILGQKVEFLVSFYNNEISEKSEIFDDQFSVERPDGSNFTLKIRSTKLEDSAMYFCASSVDSGANVLTFGAGSRLTVL.

The rearrangement links TRBV4-3 to TRBJ2-7; D is perhaps TRBD1 or TRBD2 (5 bases each). In germline, CDR1 is LGHNA, CDR2 YSLEER. CDR3 length: 14 amino acids. V lost 0 bases and J lost 6, with 12 bases in between. As DNA, the CDR3 is TGCGCCAGCAGCCAAGATTCCGGGGCCGGCGAGCAGTACTTC. This codes for CASSQDSGAGEQYF.

The gene calls are TRBV5-6 and TRBJ2-7; 11 nucleotides line up with TRBD2. Trimming at V came to 3 bases and at J to 6 bases, leaving 8 bases not matched to a gene. From germline, CDR1 is SGHDT and CDR2 YYEEEE. The CDR3 is 15 residues long. The CDR3 DNA reads as TGTGCCAGCAGCTCGCTACTAGCGGGGGTTTCCGAGCAGTACTTC. Protein sequence: CASSSLLAGVSEQYF.

CDR3 amino acids: CAWSVGGVETQYF. The CDR3 region has the DNA TGTGCCTGGAGTGTCGGGGGGGTTGAGACCCAGTACTTC. This sequence joins TRBV30 and TRBJ2-5; 8 bases fit TRBD2. J was trimmed by 5 bases and V by 0 bases; bases with no gene match: 2. This CDR3 contains 13 residues. CDR1 and CDR2 (germline): GTSNPN, SVGIG (reference sequence).

This rearrangement joins TRBV6-6 to TRBJ2-1; 8 nucleotides match TRBD1. The germline CDR1 and CDR2 sequences are MNHNY and SVGAGI (reference sequence). V shed 6 bases, J shed 0 bases, and the junction held 4 bases outside the gene matches. The CDR3 contains 15 residues. CDR3 sequence: CASSPQGASYNEQFF. In nucleotides, the CDR3 is TGTGCCAGCAGCCCCCAGGGGGCCTCCTACAATGAGCAGTTCTTC.

The chain joins TRBV9 to TRBJ2-5, with D hard to call. This CDR3 is 14 amino acids long. Per the germline V gene, CDR1 is SGDLS and CDR2 is YYNGEE. The germline V and J ends were trimmed by 2 bases and 0 bases, with 8 bases remaining between them. The CDR3 loop reads CASSVDSYQETQYF. The CDR3 DNA sequence: TGTGCCAGCAGCGTCGACTCCTACCAAGAGACCCAGTACTTC.

This clone appeared once. The rearrangement links TRBV11-1 to TRBJ1-4; D unclear. The CDR3 has 14 residues. The ends were cut back, 5 bases at V and 5 bases at J, with 12 bases in the middle. Per germline, CDR1 SGHAT and CDR2 FQDESV (reference sequence). This CDR3 is CASSPSGGNEKLFF. Written as DNA, the CDR3 is TGTGCCAGCAGCCCCTCGGGTGGGAATGAAAAACTGTTTTTT.

This clone was counted a single time. The rearrangement joins TRBV28 to TRBJ1-1; no definite D call. The CDR3 loop spans 12 amino acids. V was shortened by 4 bases and J by 1 base, with 4 bases between the two germline ends. The germline V gene encodes CDR1 MDHEN and CDR2 SYDVKM. CDR3 residues: CASSYQNTEAFF. In nucleotides, the CDR3 is TGTGCCAGCAGTTACCAGAACACTGAAGCTTTCTTT.